These 18 T cell receptor beta chains originate from one sample sequenced in a study of blood T cell repertoires in COVID-19. Repertoires were generated with immunoSEQ multiplex PCR, while TCRdb's copy carries only in-frame clones and drops some. The sample consists of about 150,000 clones, approximately 89% of them appearing once. Sequencing was performed on peripheral blood. These receptors were taken from a man between 60 and 75 years old with active or convalescent COVID-19.

The chain has TRBV5-1 and TRBJ2-5; TRBD1 aligns across 9 bases. The CDR3 has 14 residues. Germline CDR1 and CDR2: SGHRS and YFSETQ. The V gene end was trimmed by 4 bases and the J gene end by 5 bases; junction bases not matched to a gene: 6. CDR3 nucleotides: TGCGCCAGCAGCGGAGGGACAGGGTCTGAGACCCAGTACTTC. Translated: CASSGGTGSETQYF.

This rearrangement joins TRBV24-1 to TRBJ2-3, with a weak D call TRBD1 (5 bases). The germline V and J ends were trimmed by 5 bases and 0 bases, with 20 bases remaining between them. There are 18 residues in the CDR3. Per the germline V gene, CDR1 is KGHDR and CDR2 is SFDVKD. The CDR3 DNA sequence: TGTGCCACCAGTGGGTATCAGGGAACCTTTCTAAGCACAGATACGCAGTATTTT. Translation: CATSGYQGTFLSTDTQYF.

The chain is built from TRBV11-2 and TRBJ1-2, with no clear D. This CDR3 contains 16 residues. Germline CDR1 reads SGHAT; CDR2 reads FQNNGV. The V end lost 4 bases, the J end lost 6 bases, and 21 bases lay between the germline ends. CDR3: CASSSLPRAFRDGYTF. The CDR3 coding sequence is TGTGCCAGCAGCTCCCTGCCGCGGGCCTTTCGTGATGGCTACACCTTC.

The chain employs TRBV28 and TRBJ2-1; possibly TRBD2 for D (6 bases). The germline V and J ends were trimmed by 2 bases and 2 bases, with 10 bases remaining between them. The CDR3 covers 15 residues. Germline V gives CDR1 MDHEN, CDR2 SYDVKM. CDR3 region: CASSLKGLAYNEQFF. The DNA for the CDR3 is TGTGCCAGCAGTTTAAAGGGACTCGCCTACAATGAGCAGTTCTTC.

This clone was seen a single time. The chain links TRBV4-3 to TRBJ1-2, with a possible D match to TRBD1 (5 bases). Germline V CDR1 and CDR2: LGHNA, YSLEER. The V end lost 0 bases, the J end lost 8 bases, and 10 bases lay between the germline ends. CDR3 length: 13 residues. This chain's CDR3 is CASSQEPGYGYTF. CDR3 coding DNA: TGCGCCAGCAGCCAAGAACCAGGGTACGGCTACACCTTC.

V gene TRBV24-1 combines with J gene TRBJ2-5; D is unclear. Germline V CDR1 and CDR2: KGHDR, SFDVKD. Trimming stripped 4 bases from V and 4 bases from J, with 6 bases between. The CDR3 runs to 12 residues. CDR3 protein: CATSDPLETQYF. The CDR3 nucleotides read TGTGCCACCAGTGACCCTTTAGAGACCCAGTACTTC.

This clone was counted once. The CDR3 is CASSQRQGGQPQHF. CDR3 sequence (DNA): TGTGCCAGCAGCCAACGACAGGGGGGACAGCCCCAGCATTTT. The chain recombines TRBV3-1 (or the pseudogene TRBV3-2) with TRBJ1-5; 9 bases align to TRBD1. After removal of 2 bases from V and 7 bases from J, the junction contained 3 bases not matched to a gene. The CDR3 covers 14 residues. The V gene's germline CDR1 is LGHDT and CDR2 YNNKEL (reference sequence).

The chain combines TRBV29-1 with TRBJ2-3, with D possibly matching TRBD2 (5 bases). Germline loops: CDR1 SQVTM, CDR2 ANQGSEA. This CDR3 is built from 15 residues. V was shortened by 4 bases and J by 0 bases, with 14 bases between the two germline ends. The CDR3 coding sequence is TGCAGCGTTGGGATAGGTAGCGCCAGCACAGATACGCAGTATTTT. Protein product: CSVGIGSASTDTQYF.

This rearrangement joins TRBV7-9 to TRBJ1-4; tentatively, D is TRBD1 (6 bases). V dropped 3 bases and J dropped 7 bases, with 15 bases sitting between them. Germline values: CDR1 SEHNR, CDR2 FQNEAQ (reference sequence). This CDR3 spans 15 amino acids. DNA of the CDR3: TGTGCCAGCAGCTTTACAGGGTACACTTCTGAAAAACTGTTTTTT. Amino acid sequence: CASSFTGYTSEKLFF.

V and J are TRBV4-1 and TRBJ2-7, with 8 bases that match TRBD1. After removal of 1 base from V and 0 bases from J, the junction contained 8 bases not matched to a gene. The CDR3 consists of 17 residues. From germline, CDR1 is MGHRA and CDR2 YSYEKL. CDR3 coding DNA: TGCGCCAGCAGCCAAGTCCCACGGGACAGGAGCTCCTACGAGCAGTACTTC. This codes for CASSQVPRDRSSYEQYF.

The V gene is TRBV19, the J gene TRBJ2-1; 7 bases fit TRBD2. Germline V gives CDR1 LNHDA, CDR2 SQIVND (reference sequence). This CDR3 contains 16 residues. V shed 2 bases and J 1 base; nucleotides not matched to a gene: 5. The CDR3 here is CASSIKAGRSYNEQFF. The CDR3 DNA reads as TGTGCCAGTAGTATAAAGGCCGGGAGGTCCTACAATGAGCAGTTCTTC.

The table lists this clone with a few counts. The rearrangement joins TRBV27 to TRBJ1-3; D unclear. Looked up from germline, CDR1 is MNHEY and CDR2 is SMNVEV (reference sequence). This CDR3 comprises 17 residues. V was trimmed by 6 bases and J by 1 base, leaving 19 bases between them. CDR3: CASSRQGRPGSGNTIYF. The CDR3 DNA reads as TGTGCCAGCAGCCGCCAAGGACGTCCGGGGTCTGGAAACACCATATATTTT.

V is TRBV19 and J is TRBJ1-2; the D is unclear. V dropped 0 bases and J dropped 8 bases, with 13 bases sitting between them. The CDR3 extends over 14 amino acids. CDR1 LNHDA and CDR2 SQIVND come from the germline V gene (reference sequence). The CDR3 DNA is TGTGCCAGTAGTATAGAGAACAGCCCGAGCGGCTACACCTTC. Protein product: CASSIENSPSGYTF.

The chain links TRBV6-1 to TRBJ1-5; a weak D match, TRBD1 (6 bases). Trimming stripped 3 bases from V and 6 bases from J, with 9 bases between. The length of the CDR3 is 13 residues. In germline, CDR1 is MNHNS, CDR2 SASEGT. CDR3 region: CASSDRGVQPQHF. The CDR3 bases are TGTGCCAGCAGTGACAGGGGCGTTCAGCCCCAGCATTTT.

The CDR3 protein is CASSQGTSGTDTQYF. Written as DNA, the CDR3 is TGTGCCAGCAGCCAAGGGACTAGCGGCACAGATACGCAGTATTTT. The chain joins TRBV7-8 to TRBJ2-3; 10 bases line up with TRBD2. The germline V gene has CDR1 SGHVS and CDR2 FQNEAQ. This CDR3 has 15 residues. The junction had 3 bases not matched to a gene; V was cut back by 5 bases and J by 1 base.

The chain has TRBV18 and TRBJ1-2; D is uncertain. Germline CDR1 is KGHSH and CDR2 is LQKENI. The CDR3 is 13 residues long. Trimming stripped 7 bases from V and 2 bases from J, with 11 bases between. Here the CDR3 reads CASLRSPNYGYTF. CDR3 in DNA: TGTGCCAGCTTGAGGAGTCCAAACTATGGCTACACCTTC.

DNA of the CDR3: TGTGCCAGTAGTATATATGGCGGCAGGGGTATAAATGAAAAACTGTTTTTT. Protein sequence: CASSIYGGRGINEKLFF. The chain couples TRBV19 to TRBJ1-4, with D possibly TRBD1 on 6 matching bases. Germline CDR1 reads LNHDA; CDR2 reads SQIVND (reference sequence). Trimming removed 2 bases at V and 5 bases at J, with 18 bases between. This CDR3 region has 17 residues.

This rearrangement joins TRBV11-3 to TRBJ2-7, with D possibly being TRBD1 (5 bases). CDR1 is SGHNT, CDR2 YENEEA, per germline. The germline V and J ends were trimmed by 2 bases and 5 bases, with 16 bases remaining between them. The CDR3 sequence is 15 residues long. Here the CDR3 DNA reads TGTGCCAGCAGCTTAACGTCCTCCAGGGCCCACGAGCAGTACTTC. Translated, it gives CASSLTSSRAHEQYF. Full variable domain (missing parts from reference TRBV11-3 and TRBJ2-7): EAGVVQSPRYKIIEKKQPVAFWCNPISGHNTLYWYLQNLGQGPELLIRYENEEAVDDSQLPKDRFSAERLKGVDSTLKIQPAELGDSAVYLCASSLTSSRAHEQYFGPGTRLTVT.